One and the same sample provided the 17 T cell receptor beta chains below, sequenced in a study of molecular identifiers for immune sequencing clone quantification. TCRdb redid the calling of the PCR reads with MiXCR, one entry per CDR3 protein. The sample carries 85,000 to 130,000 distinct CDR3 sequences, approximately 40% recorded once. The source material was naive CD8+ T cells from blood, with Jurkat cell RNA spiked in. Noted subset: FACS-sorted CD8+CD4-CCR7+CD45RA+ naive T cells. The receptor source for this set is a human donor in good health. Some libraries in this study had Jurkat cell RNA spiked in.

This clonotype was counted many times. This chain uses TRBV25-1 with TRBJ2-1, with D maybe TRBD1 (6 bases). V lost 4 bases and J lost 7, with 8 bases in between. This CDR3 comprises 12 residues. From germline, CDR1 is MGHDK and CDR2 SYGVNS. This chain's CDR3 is CASSGQANEQFF. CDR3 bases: TGTGCCAGCAGTGGACAGGCGAATGAGCAGTTCTTC. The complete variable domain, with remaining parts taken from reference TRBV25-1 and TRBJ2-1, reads EADIYQTPRYLVIGTGKKITLECSQTMGHDKMYWYQQDPGMELHLIHYSYGVNSTEKGDLSSESTVSRIRTEHFPLTLESARPSHTSQYLCASSGQANEQFFGPGTRLTVL.

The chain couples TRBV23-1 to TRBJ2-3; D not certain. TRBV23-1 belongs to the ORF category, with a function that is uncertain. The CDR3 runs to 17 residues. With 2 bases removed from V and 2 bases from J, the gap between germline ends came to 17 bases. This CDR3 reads CASSQTMVLGYTDTQYF. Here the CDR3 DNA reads TGCGCCAGCAGTCAAACCATGGTATTGGGATACACAGATACGCAGTATTTT.

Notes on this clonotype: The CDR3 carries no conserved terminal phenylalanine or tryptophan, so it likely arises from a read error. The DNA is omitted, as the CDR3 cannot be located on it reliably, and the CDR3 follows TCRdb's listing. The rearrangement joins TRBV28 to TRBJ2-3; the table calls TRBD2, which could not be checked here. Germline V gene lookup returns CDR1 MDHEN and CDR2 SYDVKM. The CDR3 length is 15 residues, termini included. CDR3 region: CASSLAGVGPVSLYY.

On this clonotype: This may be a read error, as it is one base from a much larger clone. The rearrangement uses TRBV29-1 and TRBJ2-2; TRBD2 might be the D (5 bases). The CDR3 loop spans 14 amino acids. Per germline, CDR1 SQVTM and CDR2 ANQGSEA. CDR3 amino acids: CSVFLQTNTGELLF. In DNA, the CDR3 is TGCAGCGTTTTCCTGCAGACGAACACCGGGGAGCTGCTTTTT.

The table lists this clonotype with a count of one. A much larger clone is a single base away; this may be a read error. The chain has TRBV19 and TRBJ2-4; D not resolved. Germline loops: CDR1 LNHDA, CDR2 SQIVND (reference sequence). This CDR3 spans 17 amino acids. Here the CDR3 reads CASSKWSNDETKTIQYF. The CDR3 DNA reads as TGTGCCAGTAGTAAGTGGAGCAACGACGAAACCAAAACCATTCAGTACTTC.

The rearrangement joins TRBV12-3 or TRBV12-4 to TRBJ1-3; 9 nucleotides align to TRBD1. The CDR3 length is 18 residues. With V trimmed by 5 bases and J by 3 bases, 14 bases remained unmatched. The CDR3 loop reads CASSELPGTGLYGNTIYF. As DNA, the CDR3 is TGTGCCAGCAGTGAGCTCCCCGGGACAGGGCTTTATGGAAACACCATATATTTT.

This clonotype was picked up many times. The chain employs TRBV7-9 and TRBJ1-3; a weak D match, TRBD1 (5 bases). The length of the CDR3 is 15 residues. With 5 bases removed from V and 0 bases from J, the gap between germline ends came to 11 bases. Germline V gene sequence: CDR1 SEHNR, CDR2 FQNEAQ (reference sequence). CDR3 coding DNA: TGTGCCAGCAGCCCGGACAAACGCTCTGGAAACACCATATATTTT. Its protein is CASSPDKRSGNTIYF.

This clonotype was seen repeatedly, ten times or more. CDR3 protein: CASSEARGVGADTQYF. The DNA for the CDR3 is TGTGCCAGCAGTGAAGCGCGGGGAGTCGGCGCAGATACGCAGTATTTT. The rearrangement uses TRBV2 and TRBJ2-3; tentative D call: TRBD2 (6 bases). Trimming took off 0 bases at V and 4 bases at J, with 14 bases between the two ends. CDR3 length: 16 residues. The germline V gene encodes CDR1 SNHLY and CDR2 FYNNEI.

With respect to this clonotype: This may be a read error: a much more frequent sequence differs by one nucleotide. CDR3 protein: CASSIEGTSNTEAFF. CDR3 DNA: TGTGCCAGCAGTATAGAGGGGACGAGTAACACTGAAGCTTTCTTT. The gene calls are TRBV28 and TRBJ1-1, with D possibly TRBD1 on 5 matching bases. Trimming left V 5 bases short and J 2 bases short, with 15 bases between. CDR1 is MDHEN, CDR2 SYDVKM, per germline. The CDR3 is made up of 15 amino acids.

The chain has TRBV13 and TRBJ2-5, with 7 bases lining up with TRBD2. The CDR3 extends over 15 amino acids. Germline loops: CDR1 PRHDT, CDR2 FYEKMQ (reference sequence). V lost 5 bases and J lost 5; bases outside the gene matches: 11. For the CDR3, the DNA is TGTGCCAGCAGCCACGGGACTACTGGGGGGGAGACCCAGTACTTC. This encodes CASSHGTTGGETQYF.

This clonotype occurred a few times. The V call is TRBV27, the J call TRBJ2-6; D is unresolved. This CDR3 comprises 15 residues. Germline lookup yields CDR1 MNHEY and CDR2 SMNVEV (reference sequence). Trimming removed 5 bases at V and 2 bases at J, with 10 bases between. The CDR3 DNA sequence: TGTGCCAGCAGTCCATACAGTGCTGGGGCCAACGTCCTGACTTTC. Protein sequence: CASSPYSAGANVLTF.

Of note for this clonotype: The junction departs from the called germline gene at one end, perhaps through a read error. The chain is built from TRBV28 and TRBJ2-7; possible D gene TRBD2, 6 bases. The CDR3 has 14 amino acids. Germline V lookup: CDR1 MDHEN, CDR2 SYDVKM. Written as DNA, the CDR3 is TGTGCCAGCGGTTTATACTCTAGCGTCTACGAGCAGTACTTC. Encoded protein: CASGLYSSVYEQYF.

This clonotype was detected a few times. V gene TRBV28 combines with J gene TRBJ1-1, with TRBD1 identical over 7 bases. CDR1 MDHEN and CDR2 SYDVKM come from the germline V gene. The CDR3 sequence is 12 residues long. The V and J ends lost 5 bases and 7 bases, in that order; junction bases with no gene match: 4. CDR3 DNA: TGTGCCAGCAGTCCTAGGGACAGTGAAGCTTTCTTT. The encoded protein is CASSPRDSEAFF. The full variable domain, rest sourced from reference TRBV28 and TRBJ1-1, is DVKVTQSSRYLVKRTGEKVFLECVQDMDHENMFWYRQDPGLGLRLIYFSYDVKMKEKGDIPEGYSVSREKKERFSLILESASTNQTSMYLCASSPRDSEAFFGQGTRLTVV.

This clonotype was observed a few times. CDR3 in amino acids: CASSLEDRAEKLFF. The CDR3 DNA sequence: TGTGCCAGCAGCTTAGAGGACAGGGCTGAAAAACTGTTTTTT. V gene TRBV7-9 combines with J gene TRBJ1-4, with 8 positions matching TRBD1. Germline values: CDR1 SEHNR, CDR2 FQNEAQ (reference sequence). J gave up 7 bases and V 1 base, and 2 bases lay outside the gene matches. This CDR3 comprises 14 residues.

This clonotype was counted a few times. The CDR3 reads CASSLAVGGLQETQYF. CDR3 nucleotides: TGTGCCAGCAGCTTAGCGGTCGGTGGTCTTCAAGAGACCCAGTACTTC. This sequence joins TRBV11-2 and TRBJ2-5; D is unresolved. V dropped 1 base and J dropped 2 bases, with 14 bases sitting between them. CDR3 length: 16 residues. Per the germline V gene, CDR1 is SGHAT and CDR2 is FQNNGV. Filled out from reference TRBV11-2 and TRBJ2-5, the complete variable domain reads EAGVAQSPRYKIIEKRQSVAFWCNPISGHATLYWYQQILGQGPKLLIQFQNNGVVDDSQLPKDRFSAERLKGVDSTLKIQPAKLEDSAVYLCASSLAVGGLQETQYFGPGTRLLVL.

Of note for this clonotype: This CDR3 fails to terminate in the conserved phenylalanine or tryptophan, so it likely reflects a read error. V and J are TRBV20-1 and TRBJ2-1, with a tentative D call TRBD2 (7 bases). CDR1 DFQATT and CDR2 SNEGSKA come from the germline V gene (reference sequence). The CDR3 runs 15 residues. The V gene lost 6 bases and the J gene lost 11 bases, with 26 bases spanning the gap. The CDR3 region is CSASDPRGPYYQQFI. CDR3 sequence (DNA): TGCAGTGCAAGCGACCCGCGGGGGCCCTACTATCAGCAGTTCATC.

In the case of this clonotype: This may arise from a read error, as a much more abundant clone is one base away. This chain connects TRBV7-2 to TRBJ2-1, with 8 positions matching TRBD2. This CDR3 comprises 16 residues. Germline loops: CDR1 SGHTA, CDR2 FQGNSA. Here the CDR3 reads CASSGREGPSYDEQFF. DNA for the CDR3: TGTGCCAGCAGTGGACGGGAGGGCCCCTCCTACGATGAGCAGTTCTTC.